This TCR beta chain came from a study of cytomegalovirus exposure and HLA in healthy donors. Study-wide findings and caveats: When presence/absence was analysed, sequencing depth was taken to be roughly uniform across donors. As immune exposure information, only CMV serostatus was available. Most TCR beta V segments were productive about 90% or about 30% of the time in an earlier analysis. According to the study, 150 to 200 TCR beta chains were cytomegalovirus-associated.

PCR primers comprised 60 Vbeta and 13 Jbeta primers. Only in-frame clones appear in the TCRdb table, and some are missing; sequencing was by immunoSEQ multiplex PCR. The data hold 100,000 to 150,000 clones, with roughly 82% observed a single time. As regards this clone: The antigen remains undetermined.

Trimming took off 6 bases at V and 4 bases at J, with 12 bases between the two ends. The CDR3 spans 13 residues. Per germline, CDR1 MDHEN and CDR2 SYDVKM. This rearrangement joins TRBV28 to TRBJ1-2; D is unclear. The TCR was taken from a human donor in good health. The specimen was PBMCs. CDR3 coding DNA: TGTGCCAGCAGCCCCCGGGATCCCTATGGCTACACCTTC. Translation: CASSPRDPYGYTF.